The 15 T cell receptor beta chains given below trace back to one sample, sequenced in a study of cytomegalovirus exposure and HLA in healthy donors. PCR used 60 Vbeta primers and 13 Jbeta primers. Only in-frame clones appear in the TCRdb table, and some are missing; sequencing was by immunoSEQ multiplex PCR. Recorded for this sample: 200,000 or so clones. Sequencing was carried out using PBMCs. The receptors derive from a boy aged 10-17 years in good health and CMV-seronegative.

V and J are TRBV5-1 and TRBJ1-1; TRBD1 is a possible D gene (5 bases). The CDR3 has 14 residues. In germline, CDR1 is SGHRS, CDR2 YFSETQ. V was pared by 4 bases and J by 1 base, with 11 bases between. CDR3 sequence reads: CASSQRQRNTEAFF. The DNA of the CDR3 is TGCGCCAGCAGCCAAAGACAGCGGAACACTGAAGCTTTCTTT.

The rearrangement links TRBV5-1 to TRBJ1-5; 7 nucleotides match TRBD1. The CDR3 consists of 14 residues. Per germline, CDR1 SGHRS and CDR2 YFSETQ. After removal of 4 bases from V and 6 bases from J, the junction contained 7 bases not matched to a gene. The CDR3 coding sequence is TGCGCCAGCAGCCCAGGGGGATTTGGTCAGCCCCAGCATTTT. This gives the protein CASSPGGFGQPQHF. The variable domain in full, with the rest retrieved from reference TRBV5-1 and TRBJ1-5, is KAGVTQTPRYLIKTRGQQVTLSCSPISGHRSVSWYQQTPGQGLQFLFEYFSETQRNKGNFPGRFSGRQFSNSRSEMNVSTLELGDSALYLCASSPGGFGQPQHFGDGTRLSIL.

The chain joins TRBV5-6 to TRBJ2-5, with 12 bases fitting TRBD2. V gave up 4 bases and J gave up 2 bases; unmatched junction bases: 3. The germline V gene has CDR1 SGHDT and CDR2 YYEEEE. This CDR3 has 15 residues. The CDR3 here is CASSRLAGAQETQYF. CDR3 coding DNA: TGTGCCAGCAGCCGACTAGCGGGGGCTCAAGAGACCCAGTACTTC.

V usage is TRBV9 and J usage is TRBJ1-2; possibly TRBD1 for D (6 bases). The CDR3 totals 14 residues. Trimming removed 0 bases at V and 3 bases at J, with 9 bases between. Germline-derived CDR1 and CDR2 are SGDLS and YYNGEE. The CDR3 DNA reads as TGTGCCAGCAGCGTAGATACAGGGTACTATGGCTACACCTTC. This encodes CASSVDTGYYGYTF.

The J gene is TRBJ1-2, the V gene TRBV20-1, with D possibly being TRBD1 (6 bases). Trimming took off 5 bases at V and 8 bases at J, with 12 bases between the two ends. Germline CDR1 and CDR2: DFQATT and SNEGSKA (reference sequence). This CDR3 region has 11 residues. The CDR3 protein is CSAYREYGYTF. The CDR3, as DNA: TGCAGTGCTTACAGGGAGTACGGCTACACCTTC.

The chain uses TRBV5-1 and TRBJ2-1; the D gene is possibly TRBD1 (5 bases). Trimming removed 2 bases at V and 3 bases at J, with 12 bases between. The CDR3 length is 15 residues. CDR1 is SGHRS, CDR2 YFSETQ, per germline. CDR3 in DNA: TGCGCCAGCAGCTTCTCTGGGGCAGGCTACAATGAGCAGTTCTTC. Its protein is CASSFSGAGYNEQFF.

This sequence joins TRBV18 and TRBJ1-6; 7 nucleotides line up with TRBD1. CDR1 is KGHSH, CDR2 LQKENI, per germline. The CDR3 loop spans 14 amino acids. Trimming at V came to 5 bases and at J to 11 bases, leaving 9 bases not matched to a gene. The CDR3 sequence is CASSRQGPGTPLHF. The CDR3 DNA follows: TGTGCCAGCTCAAGACAGGGACCCGGTACACCCCTCCACTTT.

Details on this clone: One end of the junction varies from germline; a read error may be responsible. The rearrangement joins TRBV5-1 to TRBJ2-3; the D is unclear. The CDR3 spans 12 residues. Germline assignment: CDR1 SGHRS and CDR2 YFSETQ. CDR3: CASSLAPASLDF. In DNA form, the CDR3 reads TGCGCCAGCAGCTTGGCCCCGGCTAGTTTGGATTTT.

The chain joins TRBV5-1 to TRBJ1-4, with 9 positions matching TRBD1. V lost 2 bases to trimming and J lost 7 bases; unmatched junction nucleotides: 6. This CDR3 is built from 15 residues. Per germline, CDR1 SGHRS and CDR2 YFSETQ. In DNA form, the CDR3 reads TGCGCCAGCAGCTTCTTGACAGGGGGGAGTGAAAAACTGTTTTTT. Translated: CASSFLTGGSEKLFF.

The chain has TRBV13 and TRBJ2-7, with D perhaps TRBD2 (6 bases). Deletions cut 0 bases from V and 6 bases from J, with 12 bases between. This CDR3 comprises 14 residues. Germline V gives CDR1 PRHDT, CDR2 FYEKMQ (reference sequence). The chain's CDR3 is CASSLGHEGGEQYF. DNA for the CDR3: TGTGCCAGCAGCTTAGGTCATGAGGGAGGCGAGCAGTACTTC.

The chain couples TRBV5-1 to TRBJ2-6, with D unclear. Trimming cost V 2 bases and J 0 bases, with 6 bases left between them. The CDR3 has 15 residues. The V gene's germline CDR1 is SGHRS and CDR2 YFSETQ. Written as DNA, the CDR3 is TGCGCCAGCAGCTTACCGAGCTCTGGGGCCAACGTCCTGACTTTC. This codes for CASSLPSSGANVLTF.

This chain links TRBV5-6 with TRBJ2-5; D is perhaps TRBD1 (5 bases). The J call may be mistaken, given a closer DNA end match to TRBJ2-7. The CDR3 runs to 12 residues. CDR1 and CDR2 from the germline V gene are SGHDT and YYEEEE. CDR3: CASGRGSYEQYF. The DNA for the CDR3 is TGTGCCAGCGGTAGGGGCTCCTACGAGCAGTACTTC.

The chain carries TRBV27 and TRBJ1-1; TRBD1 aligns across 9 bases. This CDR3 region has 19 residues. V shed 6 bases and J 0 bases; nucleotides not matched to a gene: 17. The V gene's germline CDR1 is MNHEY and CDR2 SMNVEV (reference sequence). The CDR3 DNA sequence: TGTGCCAGCAGGAAGACGGACAGGGGTGCTTGGTCCATGAACACTGAAGCTTTCTTT. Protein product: CASRKTDRGAWSMNTEAFF.

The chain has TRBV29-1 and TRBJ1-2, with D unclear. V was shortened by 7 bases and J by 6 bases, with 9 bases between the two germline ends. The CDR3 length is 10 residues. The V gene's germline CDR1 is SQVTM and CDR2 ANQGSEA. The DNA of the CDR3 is TGCAGCGCTACAGCGGATGGCTACACCTTC. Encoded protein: CSATADGYTF.

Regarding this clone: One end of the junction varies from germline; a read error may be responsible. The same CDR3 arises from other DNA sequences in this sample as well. The CDR3, as DNA: TGTGCCAGCCGCCCGGGGGGGAGAGATACGCAGTATTTT. Translating it yields CASRPGGRDTQYF. V gene TRBV4-1 combines with J gene TRBJ2-3; 8 bases match TRBD2. CDR1 and CDR2 from the germline V gene are MGHRA and YSYEKL. The CDR3 loop spans 13 amino acids.